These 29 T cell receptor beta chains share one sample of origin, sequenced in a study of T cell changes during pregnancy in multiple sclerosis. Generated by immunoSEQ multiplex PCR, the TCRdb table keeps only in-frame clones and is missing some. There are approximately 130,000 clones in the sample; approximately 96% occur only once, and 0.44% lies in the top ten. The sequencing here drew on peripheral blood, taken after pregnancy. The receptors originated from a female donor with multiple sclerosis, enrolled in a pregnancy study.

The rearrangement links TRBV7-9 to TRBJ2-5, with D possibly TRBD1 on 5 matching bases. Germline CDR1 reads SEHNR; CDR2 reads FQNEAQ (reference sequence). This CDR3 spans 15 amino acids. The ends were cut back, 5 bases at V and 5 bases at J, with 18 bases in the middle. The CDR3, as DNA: TGTGCCAGCAGCACAGGCGGCAGGGCGTGGGAGACCCAGTACTTC. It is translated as CASSTGGRAWETQYF.

CDR3 nucleotides: TGTGCCATCACTCCGGGACAGGGGAGTATCGGCTACACCTTC. Translation: CAITPGQGSIGYTF. The chain links TRBV10-3 to TRBJ1-2; 10 nucleotides match TRBD1. Per the germline V gene, CDR1 is ENHRY and CDR2 is SYGVKD. The CDR3 is 14 residues long. Unmatched junction bases numbered 10, after V lost 7 bases and J lost 8 bases.

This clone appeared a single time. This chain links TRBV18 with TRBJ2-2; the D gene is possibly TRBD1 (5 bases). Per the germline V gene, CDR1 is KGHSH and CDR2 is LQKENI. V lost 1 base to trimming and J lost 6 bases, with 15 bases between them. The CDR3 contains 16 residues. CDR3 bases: TGTGCCAGCTCACCACTAGTAACAGGTCGAGCCGGGGAGCTGTTTTTT. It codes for CASSPLVTGRAGELFF.

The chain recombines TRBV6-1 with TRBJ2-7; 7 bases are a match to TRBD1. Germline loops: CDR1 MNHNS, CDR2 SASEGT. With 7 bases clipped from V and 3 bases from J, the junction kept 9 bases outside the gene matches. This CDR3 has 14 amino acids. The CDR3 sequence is CASTPRSGGYEQYF. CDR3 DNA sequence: TGTGCCAGCACCCCCCGGTCAGGGGGCTACGAGCAGTACTTC.

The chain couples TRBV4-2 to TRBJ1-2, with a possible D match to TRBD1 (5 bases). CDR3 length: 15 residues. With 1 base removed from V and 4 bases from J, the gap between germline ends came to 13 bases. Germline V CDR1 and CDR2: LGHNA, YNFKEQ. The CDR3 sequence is CASSQAWGSGYGYTF. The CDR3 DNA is TGTGCCAGCAGCCAAGCTTGGGGCAGTGGCTATGGCTACACCTTC.

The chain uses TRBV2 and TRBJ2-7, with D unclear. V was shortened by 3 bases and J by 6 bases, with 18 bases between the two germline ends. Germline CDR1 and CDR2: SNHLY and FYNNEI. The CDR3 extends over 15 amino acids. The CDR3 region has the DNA TGTGCCAGCAGTGAGAGTGACACGGCGTTCGGCGAGCAGTACTTC. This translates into CASSESDTAFGEQYF.

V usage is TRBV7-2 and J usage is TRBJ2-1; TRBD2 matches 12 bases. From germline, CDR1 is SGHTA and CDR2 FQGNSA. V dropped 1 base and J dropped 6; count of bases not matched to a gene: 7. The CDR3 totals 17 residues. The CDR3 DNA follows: TGTGCCAGCAGCTTAGAGACTAGCGGGAGTTGGGGCAATGAGCAGTTCTTC. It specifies CASSLETSGSWGNEQFF.

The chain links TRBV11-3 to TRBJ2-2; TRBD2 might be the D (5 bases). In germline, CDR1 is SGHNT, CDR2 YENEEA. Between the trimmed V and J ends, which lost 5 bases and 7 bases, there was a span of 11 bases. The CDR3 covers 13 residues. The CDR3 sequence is CASSHNRDGELFF. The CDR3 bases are TGTGCCAGCAGCCATAACCGGGACGGGGAGCTGTTTTTT.

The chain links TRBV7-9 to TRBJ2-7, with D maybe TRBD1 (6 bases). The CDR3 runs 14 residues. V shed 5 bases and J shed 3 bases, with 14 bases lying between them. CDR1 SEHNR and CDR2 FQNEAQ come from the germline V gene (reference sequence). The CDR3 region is CASSPPRTDYEQYF. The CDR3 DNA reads TGTGCCAGCAGCCCACCAAGGACAGACTACGAGCAGTACTTC.

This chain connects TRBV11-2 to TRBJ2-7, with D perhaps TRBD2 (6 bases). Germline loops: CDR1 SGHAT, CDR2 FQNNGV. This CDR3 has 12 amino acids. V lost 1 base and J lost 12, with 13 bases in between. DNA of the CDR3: TGTGCCAGCAGCTTAGGGGGACTCCAGGCGTACTTC. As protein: CASSLGGLQAYF.

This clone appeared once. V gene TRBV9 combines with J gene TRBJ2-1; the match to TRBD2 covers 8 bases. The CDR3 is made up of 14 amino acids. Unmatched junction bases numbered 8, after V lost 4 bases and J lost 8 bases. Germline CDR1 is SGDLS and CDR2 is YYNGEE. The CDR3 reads CASSPGLGVHEQFF. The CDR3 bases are TGTGCCAGCAGCCCGGGACTAGGGGTACATGAGCAGTTCTTC.

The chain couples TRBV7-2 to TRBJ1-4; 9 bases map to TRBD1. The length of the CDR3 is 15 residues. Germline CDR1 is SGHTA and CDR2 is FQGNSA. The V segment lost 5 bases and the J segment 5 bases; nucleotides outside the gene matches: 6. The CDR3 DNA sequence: TGTGCCAGCAGCGCCGGACAGGGGAGAAATGAAAAACTGTTTTTT. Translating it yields CASSAGQGRNEKLFF. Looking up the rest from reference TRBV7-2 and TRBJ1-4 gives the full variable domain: GAGVSQSPSNKVTEKGKDVELRCDPISGHTALYWYRQSLGQGLEFLIYFQGNSAPDKSGLPSDRFSAERTGGSVSTLTIQRTQQEDSAVYLCASSAGQGRNEKLFFGSGTQLSVL.

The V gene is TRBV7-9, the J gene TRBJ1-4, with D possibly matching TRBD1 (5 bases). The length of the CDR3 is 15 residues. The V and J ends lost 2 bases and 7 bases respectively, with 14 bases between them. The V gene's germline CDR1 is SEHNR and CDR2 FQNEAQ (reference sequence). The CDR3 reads CASSLTGAQGEKLFF. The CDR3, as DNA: TGTGCCAGCAGCTTAACTGGGGCGCAGGGTGAAAAACTGTTTTTT.

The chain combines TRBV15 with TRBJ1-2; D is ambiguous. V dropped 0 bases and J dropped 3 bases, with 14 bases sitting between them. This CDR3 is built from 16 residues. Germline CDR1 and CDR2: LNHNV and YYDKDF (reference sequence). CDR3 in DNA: TGTGCCACCAGCAGAGATCGCACCATCGGTCACTATGGCTACACCTTC. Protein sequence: CATSRDRTIGHYGYTF.

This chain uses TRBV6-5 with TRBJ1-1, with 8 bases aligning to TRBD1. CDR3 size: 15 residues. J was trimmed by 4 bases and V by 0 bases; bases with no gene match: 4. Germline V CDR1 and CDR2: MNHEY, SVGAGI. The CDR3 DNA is TGTGCCAGCAGTTACTCGACAGGGACAGGCACTGAAGCTTTCTTT. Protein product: CASSYSTGTGTEAFF.

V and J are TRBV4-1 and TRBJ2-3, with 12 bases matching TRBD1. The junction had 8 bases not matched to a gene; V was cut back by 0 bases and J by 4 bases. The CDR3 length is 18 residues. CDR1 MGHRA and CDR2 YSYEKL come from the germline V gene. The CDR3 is CASSQDRMGQGASDTQYF. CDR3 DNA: TGCGCCAGCAGCCAAGATCGTATGGGACAGGGGGCCTCAGATACGCAGTATTTT.

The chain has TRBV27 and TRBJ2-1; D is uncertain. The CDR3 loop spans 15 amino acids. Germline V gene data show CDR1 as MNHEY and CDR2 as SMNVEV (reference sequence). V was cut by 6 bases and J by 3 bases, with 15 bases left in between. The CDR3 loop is CASRNNDVNYNEQFF. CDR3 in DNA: TGTGCCAGCAGGAACAACGATGTGAACTACAATGAGCAGTTCTTC.

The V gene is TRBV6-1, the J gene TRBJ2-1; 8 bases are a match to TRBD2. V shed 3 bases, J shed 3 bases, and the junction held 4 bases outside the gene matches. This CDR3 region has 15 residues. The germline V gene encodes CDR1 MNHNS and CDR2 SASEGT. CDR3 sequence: CASSDTGTSYNEQFF. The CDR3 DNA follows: TGTGCCAGCAGTGATACCGGGACTAGCTACAATGAGCAGTTCTTC.

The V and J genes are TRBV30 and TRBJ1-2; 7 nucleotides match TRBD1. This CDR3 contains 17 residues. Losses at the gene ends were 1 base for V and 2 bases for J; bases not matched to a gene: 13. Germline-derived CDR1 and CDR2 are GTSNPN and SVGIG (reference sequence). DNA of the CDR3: TGTGCCTGGAGTGCTGCAGGGGGATATCGGTTAAACTATGGCTACACCTTC. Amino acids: CAWSAAGGYRLNYGYTF.

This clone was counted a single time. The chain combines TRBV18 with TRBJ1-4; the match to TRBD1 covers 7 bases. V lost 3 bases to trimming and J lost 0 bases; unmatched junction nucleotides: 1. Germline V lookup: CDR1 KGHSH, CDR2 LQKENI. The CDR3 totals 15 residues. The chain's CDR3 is CASSPRGATNEKLFF. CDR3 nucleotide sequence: TGTGCCAGCTCACCCAGGGGGGCAACTAATGAAAAACTGTTTTTT. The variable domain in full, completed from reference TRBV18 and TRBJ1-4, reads NAGVMQNPRHLVRRRGQEARLRCSPMKGHSHVYWYRQLPEEGLKFMVYLQKENIIDESGMPKERFSAEFPKEGPSILRIQQVVRGDSAAYFCASSPRGATNEKLFFGSGTQLSVL.

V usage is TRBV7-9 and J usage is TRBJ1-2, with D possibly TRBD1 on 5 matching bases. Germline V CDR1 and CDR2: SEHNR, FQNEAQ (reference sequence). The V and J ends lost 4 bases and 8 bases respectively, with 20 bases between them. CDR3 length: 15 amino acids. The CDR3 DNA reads TGTGCCAGCAGCTCAGGCCGGGGGGTCTCAATAGGCTACACCTTC. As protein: CASSSGRGVSIGYTF.

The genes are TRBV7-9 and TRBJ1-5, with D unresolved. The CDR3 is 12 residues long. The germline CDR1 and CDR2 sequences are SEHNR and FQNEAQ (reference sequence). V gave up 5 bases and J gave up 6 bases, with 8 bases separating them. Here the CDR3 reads CASSLVSQPQHF. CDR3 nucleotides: TGTGCCAGCAGCCTCGTCTCTCAGCCCCAGCATTTT.

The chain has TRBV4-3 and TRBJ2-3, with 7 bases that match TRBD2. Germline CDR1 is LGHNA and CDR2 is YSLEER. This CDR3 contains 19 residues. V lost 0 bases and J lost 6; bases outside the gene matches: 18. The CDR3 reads CASSQDPGWYGEGQDTQYF. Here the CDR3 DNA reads TGCGCCAGCAGCCAAGATCCCGGGTGGTACGGGGAGGGCCAGGATACGCAGTATTTT.

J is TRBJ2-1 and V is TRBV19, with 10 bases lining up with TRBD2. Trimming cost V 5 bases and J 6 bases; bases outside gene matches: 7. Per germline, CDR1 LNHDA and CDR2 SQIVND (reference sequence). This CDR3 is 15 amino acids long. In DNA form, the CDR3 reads TGTGCCAGTAGTTCGAGGACTAGCGGTCTCAATGAGCAGTTCTTC. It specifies CASSSRTSGLNEQFF. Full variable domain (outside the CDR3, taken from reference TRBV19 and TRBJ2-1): DGGITQSPKYLFRKEGQNVTLSCEQNLNHDAMYWYRQDPGQGLRLIYYSQIVNDFQKGDIAEGYSVSREKKESFPLTVTSAQKNPTAFYLCASSSRTSGLNEQFFGPGTRLTVL.

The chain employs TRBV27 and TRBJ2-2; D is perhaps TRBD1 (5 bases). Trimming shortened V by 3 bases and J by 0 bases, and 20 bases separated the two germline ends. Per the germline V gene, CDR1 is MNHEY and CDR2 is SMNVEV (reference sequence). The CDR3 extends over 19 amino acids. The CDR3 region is CASSFSQGRVYANTGELFF. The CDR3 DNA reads TGTGCCAGCAGTTTTTCCCAGGGAAGGGTCTACGCGAACACCGGGGAGCTGTTTTTT.

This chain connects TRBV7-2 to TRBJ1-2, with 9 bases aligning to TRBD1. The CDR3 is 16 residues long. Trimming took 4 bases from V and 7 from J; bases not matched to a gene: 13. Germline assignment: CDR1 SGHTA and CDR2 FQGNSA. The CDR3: CASSSSGTGNGAGYTF. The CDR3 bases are TGTGCCAGCAGCTCATCAGGGACAGGGAATGGGGCTGGCTACACCTTC.

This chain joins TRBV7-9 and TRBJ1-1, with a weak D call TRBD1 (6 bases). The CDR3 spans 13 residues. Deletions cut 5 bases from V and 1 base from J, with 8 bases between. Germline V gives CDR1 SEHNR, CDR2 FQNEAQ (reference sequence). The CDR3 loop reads CASSGQWNTEAFF. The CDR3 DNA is TGTGCCAGCAGCGGACAGTGGAACACTGAAGCTTTCTTT.

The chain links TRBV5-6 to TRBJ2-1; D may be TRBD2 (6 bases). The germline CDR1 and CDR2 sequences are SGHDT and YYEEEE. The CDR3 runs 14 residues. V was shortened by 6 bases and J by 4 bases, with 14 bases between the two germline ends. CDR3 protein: CASTGDRGYNEQFF. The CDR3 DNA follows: TGTGCCAGCACGGGGGATAGAGGTTACAATGAGCAGTTCTTC.

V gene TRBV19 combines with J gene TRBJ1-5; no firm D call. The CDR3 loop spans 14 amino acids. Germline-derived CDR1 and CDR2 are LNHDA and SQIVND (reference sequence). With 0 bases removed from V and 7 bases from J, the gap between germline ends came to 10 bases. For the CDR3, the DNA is TGTGCCAGTAGTATAGACGGCCTTAGCCAGCCCCAGCATTTT. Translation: CASSIDGLSQPQHF.